Following are 28 T cell receptor beta chains from one sample sequenced in a study of T cells in Graves' hyperthyroidism and ophthalmopathy. The TCR beta CDR3 regions underwent amplification using RNA transcripts as the source. With the HTBI primer set, the TCR CDR3 went through a first round of RT-PCR. TCRdb redid the calling of the multiplex PCR reads with MiXCR, one entry per CDR3 protein. Among some 50,000 distinct CDR3 sequences, around half were seen once, and the ten largest hold roughly 10%. Source material: blood. The receptor set was obtained from a woman between 50 and 59 years old with Graves' ophthalmopathy.

This clonotype was picked up many times. The J gene is TRBJ1-6, the V gene TRBV19, with D hard to call. The CDR3 runs to 14 residues. CDR1 LNHDA and CDR2 SQIVND come from the germline V gene (reference sequence). V lost 5 bases and J lost 13, with 18 bases in between. As DNA, the CDR3 is TGTGCCAGTAGTGTGCAGGAGGGTTTCTCCCCCCTCCACTTT. It yields the protein CASSVQEGFSPLHF.

Ten or more counts support this clonotype. The chain is built from TRBV7-2 and TRBJ2-7; TRBD1 is a possible D gene (6 bases). The CDR3 spans 14 residues. The germline V gene encodes CDR1 SGHTA and CDR2 FQGNSA. The V gene lost 5 bases and the J gene lost 2 bases, with 13 bases spanning the gap. The CDR3 sequence: CASSGVGGAYEQYF. The CDR3 nucleotides read TGTGCCAGCAGCGGGGTAGGGGGAGCCTACGAGCAGTACTTC.

This clonotype was recorded many times. The chain employs TRBV4-3 and TRBJ2-7; D may be TRBD2 (6 bases). V gave up 0 bases and J gave up 3 bases, with 9 bases separating them. CDR1 and CDR2 from the germline V gene are LGHNA and YSLEER. The CDR3 consists of 14 residues. The DNA of the CDR3 is TGCGCCAGCAGCCAAGATCGGGGGAGCTACGAGCAGTACTTC. This codes for CASSQDRGSYEQYF.

This clonotype showed up just a few times. The V call is TRBV5-1, the J call TRBJ2-7, with D hard to call. Germline V lookup: CDR1 SGHRS, CDR2 YFSETQ. Deletions cut 2 bases from V and 2 bases from J, with 11 bases between. The CDR3 is 14 amino acids. The CDR3 DNA sequence: TGCGCCAGCAGCTTCGCTGATAGTGCCTACGAGCAGTACTTC. Encoded protein: CASSFADSAYEQYF.

This clonotype was seen repeatedly, ten times or more. The gene calls are TRBV5-6 and TRBJ2-7, with D maybe TRBD1 (5 bases). There are 12 residues in the CDR3. Germline CDR1 SGHDT, CDR2 YYEEEE. V was cut by 5 bases and J by 7 bases, with 13 bases left in between. The CDR3, as DNA: TGTGCCAGCAGTGCCGGATGGACAGAGCAGTACTTC. It specifies CASSAGWTEQYF.

Worth noting for this clonotype: This may come from a read error, since a much larger clone is one base off. This sequence joins TRBV5-1 and TRBJ2-3, with D tentatively TRBD2 (5 bases). Germline V gives CDR1 SGHRS, CDR2 YFSETQ. CDR3 length: 15 amino acids. CDR3 residues: CASGLEWASTDTRYF. CDR3 DNA: TGCGCCAGCGGCTTGGAATGGGCTAGCACAGATACGCGGTATTTT.

As concerns this clonotype: A read error may account for a junction end that differs from germline. The gene calls are TRBV2 and TRBJ2-3; D remains ambiguous. Germline lookup yields CDR1 SNHLY and CDR2 FYNNEI. This CDR3 comprises 13 residues. For the CDR3, the DNA is TGTGCCAGCGGTACCCCAAGCACACATACGCAGTATTTT. It is translated as CASGTPSTHTQYF.

This clonotype was seen just once. As the CDR3 is not closed by the conserved phenylalanine or tryptophan, this likely results from a read error. It is unclear where the CDR3 begins or ends on the DNA, so no DNA is shown, and the CDR3 is as TCRdb lists it. V usage is TRBV20-1 and J usage is TRBJ1-1; TRBD1 was called by the table and not checked on the DNA. The CDR3 is 12 amino acids in total, end residues counted. Germline V lookup: CDR1 DFQATT, CDR2 SNEGSKA (reference sequence). This CDR3 is CSARRQGTEAFL.

This clonotype was observed at least ten times. The rearrangement joins TRBV24-1 to TRBJ2-1; 8 nucleotides agree with TRBD2. The germline gives CDR1 KGHDR, CDR2 SFDVKD. V trimming: 7 bases; J trimming: 4 bases; junction bases outside the gene matches: 5. The CDR3 runs to 14 residues. The CDR3 loop reads CATSYRGGYNEQFF. In DNA, the CDR3 is TGTGCCACCAGCTACCGGGGGGGGTACAATGAGCAGTTCTTC.

This clonotype came up many times. The CDR3 reads CASSVEGNSNQPQHF. The CDR3 DNA follows: TGTGCCAGCAGCGTAGAGGGTAATAGCAATCAGCCCCAGCATTTT. V gene TRBV9 combines with J gene TRBJ1-5; D call uncertain. The CDR3 sequence is 15 residues long. Germline V gene data show CDR1 as SGDLS and CDR2 as YYNGEE. The V gene lost 0 bases and the J gene lost 0 bases, with 7 bases spanning the gap.

This clonotype was detected many times. The rearrangement uses TRBV4-1 and TRBJ2-7; a possible D gene is TRBD1 (6 bases). The V gene's germline CDR1 is MGHRA and CDR2 YSYEKL. Trimming shortened V by 2 bases and J by 6 bases, and 17 bases separated the two germline ends. The length of the CDR3 is 15 residues. CDR3 in amino acids: CASSQSGASMGEQYF. The DNA for the CDR3 is TGCGCCAGCAGCCAATCAGGGGCAAGTATGGGCGAGCAGTACTTC.

The genes are TRBV5-1 and TRBJ2-5; D is possibly TRBD2 (6 bases). Germline V gene data show CDR1 as SGHRS and CDR2 as YFSETQ. V was cut by 2 bases and J by 4 bases, with 9 bases left in between. The CDR3 is 13 amino acids. For the CDR3, the DNA is TGCGCCAGCAGCTTAAGTAGCGGAGAGACCCAGTACTTC. Protein: CASSLSSGETQYF.

The rearrangement joins TRBV18 to TRBJ2-7; perhaps TRBD1 as D (6 bases). The CDR3 consists of 14 residues. The germline V and J ends were trimmed by 6 bases and 5 bases, with 17 bases remaining between them. Germline V gene lookup returns CDR1 KGHSH and CDR2 LQKENI. The chain's CDR3 is CASSPGTRSDEQYF. In DNA form, the CDR3 reads TGTGCCAGCTCCCCCGGGACAAGGAGCGACGAGCAGTACTTC.

This clonotype has at least ten counts. A read error may explain this, as a much larger clone is one base away. Since the CDR3 does not end with the conserved phenylalanine or tryptophan, this likely comes from a read error. This sequence joins TRBV10-3 and TRBJ2-2; 9 nucleotides align to TRBD2. Germline CDR1 ENHRY, CDR2 SYGVKD. The length of the CDR3 is 15 residues. Unmatched junction bases numbered 5, after V lost 7 bases and J lost 2 bases. The CDR3 spells CAIKRGALNTGELFL. The CDR3 region has the DNA TGTGCCATCAAGCGGGGGGCGCTTAACACCGGGGAGCTGTTTCTT.

V gene TRBV20-1 combines with J gene TRBJ2-1, with D possibly being TRBD2 (5 bases). Germline V lookup: CDR1 DFQATT, CDR2 SNEGSKA (reference sequence). V lost 6 bases and J lost 6, with 18 bases in between. The CDR3 is made up of 14 amino acids. The CDR3 coding sequence is TGCAGTGCGAGTGGTCAGAGGGCATTCAATGAGCAGTTCTTC. This encodes CSASGQRAFNEQFF.

This clonotype was seen at least ten times. The chain links TRBV7-2 to TRBJ2-7; TRBD2 aligns across 11 bases. CDR1 and CDR2 from the germline V gene are SGHTA and FQGNSA. The CDR3 contains 15 residues. With 5 bases clipped from V and 4 bases from J, the junction kept 7 bases outside the gene matches. The CDR3 reads CASSVTTSGAYEQYF. The CDR3, as DNA: TGTGCCAGCAGCGTCACGACTAGCGGGGCATACGAGCAGTACTTC. Together with reference TRBV7-2 and TRBJ2-7, the CDR3 gives the full variable domain: GAGVSQSPSNKVTEKGKDVELRCDPISGHTALYWYRQSLGQGLEFLIYFQGNSAPDKSGLPSDRFSAERTGGSVSTLTIQRTQQEDSAVYLCASSVTTSGAYEQYFGPGTRLTVT.

This clonotype was detected ten times or more. The V gene is TRBV20-1, the J gene TRBJ2-5; D remains ambiguous. The CDR3 runs 12 residues. Germline-derived CDR1 and CDR2 are DFQATT and SNEGSKA (reference sequence). Trimming took 6 bases from V and 2 from J, leaving 10 bases between them. As DNA, the CDR3 is TGCAGTGCCGATGACTTGCAAGAGACCCAGTACTTC. Amino acids: CSADDLQETQYF.

At least ten counts were recorded for this clonotype. The chain combines TRBV5-1 with TRBJ2-7, with a weak D call TRBD1 (5 bases). This CDR3 is built from 14 residues. Germline CDR1 and CDR2: SGHRS and YFSETQ. V shed 2 bases and J shed 2 bases, with 11 bases lying between them. In DNA, the CDR3 is TGCGCCAGCAGCTTTACAGGCCCTCCCTACGAGCAGTACTTC. It is translated as CASSFTGPPYEQYF.

The chain links TRBV6-5 to TRBJ2-1; D is perhaps TRBD1 (5 bases). The ends were cut back, 6 bases at V and 5 bases at J, with 17 bases in the middle. CDR1 and CDR2 from the germline V gene are MNHEY and SVGAGI. The CDR3 has 15 residues. The CDR3 DNA is TGTGCCAGCAGCCATCAGACAGACGGAAACAATGAGCAGTTCTTC. It specifies CASSHQTDGNNEQFF.

This clonotype was recorded at least ten times. The rearrangement links TRBV6-4 to TRBJ2-1, with TRBD2 identical over 14 bases. V lost 5 bases, J lost 7 bases, and 4 bases stayed unmatched. The CDR3 runs 15 residues. CDR1 and CDR2 (germline): MRHNA, SNTAGT. Here the CDR3 reads CASSPGTSGRNEQFF. The CDR3, as DNA: TGTGCCAGCAGTCCCGGGACTAGCGGGAGAAATGAGCAGTTCTTC.

This clonotype was seen many times. The rearrangement uses TRBV9 and TRBJ2-5; 9 nucleotides line up with TRBD2. This CDR3 region has 16 residues. Germline loops: CDR1 SGDLS, CDR2 YYNGEE. J lost 4 bases, V lost 4 bases, and 11 bases had no gene match. The CDR3 sequence: CASSLMGASGVETQYF. In nucleotides, the CDR3 is TGTGCCAGCAGCCTTATGGGGGCTAGCGGGGTAGAGACCCAGTACTTC.

The V and J genes are TRBV2 and TRBJ1-2; D may be TRBD1 (5 bases). CDR1 and CDR2 from the germline V gene are SNHLY and FYNNEI. The CDR3 totals 11 residues. V lost 4 bases, J lost 7 bases, and 7 bases lay in between. The CDR3 here is CASSAGTGYTF. CDR3 sequence (DNA): TGTGCCAGCAGTGCCGGGACTGGCTACACCTTC.

This clonotype was seen repeatedly, ten times or more. The V and J genes are TRBV2 and TRBJ1-5, with 7 bases aligning to TRBD1. This CDR3 comprises 15 residues. Looked up from germline, CDR1 is SNHLY and CDR2 is FYNNEI. V was pared by 5 bases and J by 5 bases, with 9 bases of the junction left unmatched. The chain's CDR3 is CASSPDRAGDQPQHF. The CDR3 nucleotides read TGTGCCAGCAGTCCTGACAGGGCGGGTGATCAGCCCCAGCATTTT.

A few counts support this clonotype. This chain uses TRBV28 with TRBJ2-3, with 14 bases identical to TRBD2. Germline-derived CDR1 and CDR2 are MDHEN and SYDVKM. The CDR3 spans 16 residues. V shed 5 bases and J 6 bases; nucleotides not matched to a gene: 7. CDR3 coding DNA: TGTGCCAGCAGTACCCGACTAGCGGGGGGGCTGGATACGCAGTATTTT. Its protein product is CASSTRLAGGLDTQYF.

This clonotype was counted at least ten times. The rearrangement uses TRBV7-9 and TRBJ2-7, with TRBD1 as a possible D gene (6 bases). The CDR3 spans 12 residues. V was shortened by 4 bases and J by 7 bases, with 11 bases between the two germline ends. Looked up from germline, CDR1 is SEHNR and CDR2 is FQNEAQ (reference sequence). The CDR3 here is CASSSIQGEQYF. The CDR3 nucleotides are TGTGCCAGCAGCTCAATACAGGGAGAGCAGTACTTC.

This chain joins TRBV6-1 and TRBJ1-2; 8 nucleotides agree with TRBD1. CDR1 is MNHNS, CDR2 SASEGT, per germline. The CDR3 totals 15 residues. V lost 0 bases to trimming and J lost 8 bases; unmatched junction nucleotides: 8. In DNA form, the CDR3 reads TGTGCCAGCAGTGAAGCCGGGACAGGCCGTGGAGGCTACACCTTC. As protein: CASSEAGTGRGGYTF.

The V and J genes are TRBV25-1 and TRBJ2-3, with D perhaps TRBD1 or TRBD2 (5 bases each). This CDR3 has 13 amino acids. Germline-derived CDR1 and CDR2 are MGHDK and SYGVNS. This chain's CDR3 is CASLGPPADTQYF. CDR3 DNA sequence: TGTGCTAGCCTGGGACCGCCTGCAGATACGCAGTATTTT.

The chain recombines TRBV7-9 with TRBJ1-2; D is ambiguous. With 5 bases removed from V and 0 bases from J, the gap between germline ends came to 7 bases. Germline V gives CDR1 SEHNR, CDR2 FQNEAQ (reference sequence). The CDR3 runs 13 residues. In nucleotides, the CDR3 is TGTGCCAGCAGCGAAAGAGCTAACTATGGCTACACCTTC. Translation: CASSERANYGYTF.